This T cell receptor beta chain was captured by sequencing in a study of blood T cell repertoires in COVID-19. Germline CDR1 reads MNHEY; CDR2 reads SVGEGT. There are 14 residues in the CDR3. The V end lost 2 bases, the J end lost 4 bases, and 11 bases lay between the germline ends. TCRdb's copy holds only in-frame clones and misses some; the assay was immunoSEQ multiplex PCR. The sample shows about 100,000 clones, approximately 87% of them seen only once. The gene calls are TRBV6-2 or TRBV6-3 and TRBJ1-2; D unresolved. The sequence derives from a human donor in a cohort sampled during active COVID-19. What was sequenced was peripheral blood. The CDR3 region is CASSYQEISYGYTF. The CDR3 bases are TGTGCCAGCAGTTACCAGGAAATAAGCTATGGCTACACCTTC.